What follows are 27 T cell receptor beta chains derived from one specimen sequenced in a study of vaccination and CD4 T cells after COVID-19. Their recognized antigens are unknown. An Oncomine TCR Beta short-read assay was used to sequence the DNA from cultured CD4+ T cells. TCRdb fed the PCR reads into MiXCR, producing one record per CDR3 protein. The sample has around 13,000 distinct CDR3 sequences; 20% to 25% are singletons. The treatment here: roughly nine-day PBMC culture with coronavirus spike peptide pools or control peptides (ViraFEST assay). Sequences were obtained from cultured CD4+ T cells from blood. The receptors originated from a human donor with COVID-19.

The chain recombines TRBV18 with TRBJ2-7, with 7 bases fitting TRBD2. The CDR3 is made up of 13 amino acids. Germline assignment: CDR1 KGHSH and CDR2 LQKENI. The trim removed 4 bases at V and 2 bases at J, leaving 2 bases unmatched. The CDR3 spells CASSQGTTYEQYF. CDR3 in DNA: TGTGCCAGCTCACAAGGGACTACCTACGAGCAGTACTTC.

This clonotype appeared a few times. The CDR3 DNA follows: TGTGCCAGCAGTGAAGCGGCCGGCCGAAGTGCTTTCTTT. Its translation is CASSEAAGRSAFF. This rearrangement joins TRBV2 to TRBJ1-1; D not resolved. Between the trimmed V and J ends, which lost 0 bases and 11 bases, there was a span of 13 bases. CDR1 and CDR2 from the germline V gene are SNHLY and FYNNEI. This CDR3 is built from 13 residues.

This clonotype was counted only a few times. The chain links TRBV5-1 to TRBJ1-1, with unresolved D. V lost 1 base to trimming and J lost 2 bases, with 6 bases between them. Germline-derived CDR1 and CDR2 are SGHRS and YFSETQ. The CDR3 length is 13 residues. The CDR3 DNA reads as TGCGCCAGCAGCTTGATCCTCAACACTGAAGCTTTCTTT. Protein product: CASSLILNTEAFF.

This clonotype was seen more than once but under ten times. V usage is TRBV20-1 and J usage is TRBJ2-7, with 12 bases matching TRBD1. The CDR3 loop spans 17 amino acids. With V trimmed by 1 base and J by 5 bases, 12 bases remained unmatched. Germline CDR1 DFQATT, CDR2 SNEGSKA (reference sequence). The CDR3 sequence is CSARVRTPGQGANEQYF. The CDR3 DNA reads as TGCAGTGCTAGAGTACGTACACCGGGACAGGGGGCCAACGAGCAGTACTTC.

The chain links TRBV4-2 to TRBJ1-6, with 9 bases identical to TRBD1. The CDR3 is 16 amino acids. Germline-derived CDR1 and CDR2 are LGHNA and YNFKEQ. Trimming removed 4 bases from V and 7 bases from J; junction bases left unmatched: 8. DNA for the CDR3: TGTGCCAGCAGCCTAAAATCCGGGACAGGGAATTCACCCCTCCACTTT. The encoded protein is CASSLKSGTGNSPLHF.

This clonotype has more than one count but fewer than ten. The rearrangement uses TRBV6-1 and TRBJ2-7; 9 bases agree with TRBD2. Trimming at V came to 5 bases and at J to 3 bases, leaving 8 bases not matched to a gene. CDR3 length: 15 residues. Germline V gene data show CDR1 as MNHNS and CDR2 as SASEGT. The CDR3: CASSRHTSGFYEQYF. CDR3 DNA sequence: TGTGCCAGCAGTAGACATACTAGCGGGTTCTACGAGCAGTACTTC.

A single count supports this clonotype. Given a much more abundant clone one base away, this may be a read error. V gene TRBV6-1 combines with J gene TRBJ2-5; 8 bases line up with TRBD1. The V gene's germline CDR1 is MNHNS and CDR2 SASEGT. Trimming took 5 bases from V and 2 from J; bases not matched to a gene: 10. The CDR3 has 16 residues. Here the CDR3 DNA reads TGTGCCAGCAGTAGTGGACAGGGTAGAGAGCAAGAGACCCAGTACTTC. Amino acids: CASSSGQGREQETQYF.

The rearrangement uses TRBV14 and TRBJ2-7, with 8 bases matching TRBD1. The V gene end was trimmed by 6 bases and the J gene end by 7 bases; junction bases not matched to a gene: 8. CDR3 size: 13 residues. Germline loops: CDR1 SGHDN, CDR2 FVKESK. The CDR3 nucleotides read TGTGCCAGCAGTGGGGACAGGAGTTGGGAGCAGTACTTC. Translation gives CASSGDRSWEQYF.

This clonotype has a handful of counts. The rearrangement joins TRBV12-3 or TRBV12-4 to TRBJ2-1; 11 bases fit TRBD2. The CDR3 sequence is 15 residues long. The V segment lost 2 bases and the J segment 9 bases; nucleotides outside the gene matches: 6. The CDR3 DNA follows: TGTGCCAGCAGTTTATTAGCGGGGGGGCCAGGTGAGCAGTTCTTC. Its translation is CASSLLAGGPGEQFF.

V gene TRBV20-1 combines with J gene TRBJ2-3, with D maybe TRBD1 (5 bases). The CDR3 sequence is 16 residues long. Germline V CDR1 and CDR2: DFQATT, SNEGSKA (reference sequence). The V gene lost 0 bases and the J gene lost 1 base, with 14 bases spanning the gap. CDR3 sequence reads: CSARDQGGSGTDTQYF. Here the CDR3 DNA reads TGCAGTGCTAGAGATCAGGGTGGGTCGGGCACAGATACGCAGTATTTT.

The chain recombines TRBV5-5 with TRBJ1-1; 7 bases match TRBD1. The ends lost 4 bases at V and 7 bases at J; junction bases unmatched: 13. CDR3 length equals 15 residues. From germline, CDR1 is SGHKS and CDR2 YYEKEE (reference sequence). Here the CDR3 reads CASSARMGQYNEAFF. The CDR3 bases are TGTGCCAGCAGCGCAAGAATGGGACAGTACAATGAAGCTTTCTTT.

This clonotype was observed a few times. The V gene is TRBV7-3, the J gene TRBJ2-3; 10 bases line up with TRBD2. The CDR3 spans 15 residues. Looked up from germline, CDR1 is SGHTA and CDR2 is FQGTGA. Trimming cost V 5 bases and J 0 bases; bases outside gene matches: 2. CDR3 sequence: CASSVSGGSTDTQYF. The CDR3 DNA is TGTGCCAGCAGCGTTAGCGGGGGGAGCACAGATACGCAGTATTTT.

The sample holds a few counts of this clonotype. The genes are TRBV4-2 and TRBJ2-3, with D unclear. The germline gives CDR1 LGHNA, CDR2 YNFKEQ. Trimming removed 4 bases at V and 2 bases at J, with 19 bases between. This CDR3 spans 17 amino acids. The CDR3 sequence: CASSPSGARVSTDTQYF. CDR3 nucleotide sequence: TGTGCCAGCAGCCCCTCTGGTGCTCGAGTATCCACAGATACGCAGTATTTT.

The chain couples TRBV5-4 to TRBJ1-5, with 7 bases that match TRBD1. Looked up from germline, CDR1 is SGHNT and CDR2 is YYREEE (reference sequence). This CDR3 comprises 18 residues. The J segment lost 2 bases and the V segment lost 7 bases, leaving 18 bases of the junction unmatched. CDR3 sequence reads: CASPSRTGPLWGNQPQHF. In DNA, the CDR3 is TGTGCCAGCCCAAGTCGGACAGGCCCTTTGTGGGGCAATCAGCCCCAGCATTTT.

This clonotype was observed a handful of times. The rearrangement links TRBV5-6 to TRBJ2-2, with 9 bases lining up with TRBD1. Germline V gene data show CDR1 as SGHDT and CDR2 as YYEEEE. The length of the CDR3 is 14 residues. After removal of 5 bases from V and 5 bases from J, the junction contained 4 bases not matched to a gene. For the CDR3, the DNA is TGTGCCAGCAGATGGACAGGGGAAACCGGGGAGCTGTTTTTT. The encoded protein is CASRWTGETGELFF.

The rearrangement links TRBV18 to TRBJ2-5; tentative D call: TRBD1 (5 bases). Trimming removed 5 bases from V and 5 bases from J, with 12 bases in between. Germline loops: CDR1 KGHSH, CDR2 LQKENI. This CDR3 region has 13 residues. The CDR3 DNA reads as TGTGCCAGCTCAGACAGATTTAGGGAGACCCAGTACTTC. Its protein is CASSDRFRETQYF.

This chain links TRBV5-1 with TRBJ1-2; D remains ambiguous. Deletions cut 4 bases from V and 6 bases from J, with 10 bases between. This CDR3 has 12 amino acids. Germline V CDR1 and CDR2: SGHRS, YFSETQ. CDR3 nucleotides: TGCGCCAGCAGCATGGACCAGGATGGCTACACCTTC. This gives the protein CASSMDQDGYTF. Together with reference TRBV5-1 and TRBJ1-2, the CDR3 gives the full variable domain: KAGVTQTPRYLIKTRGQQVTLSCSPISGHRSVSWYQQTPGQGLQFLFEYFSETQRNKGNFPGRFSGRQFSNSRSEMNVSTLELGDSALYLCASSMDQDGYTFGSGTRLTVV.

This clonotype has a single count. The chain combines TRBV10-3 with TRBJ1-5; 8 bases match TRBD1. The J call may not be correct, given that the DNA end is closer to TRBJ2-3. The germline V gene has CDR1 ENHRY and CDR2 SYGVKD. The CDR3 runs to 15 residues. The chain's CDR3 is CAISESDRDNQPQYF. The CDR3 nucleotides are TGTGCCATCAGTGAGTCGGACAGGGACAATCAGCCCCAGTATTTT.

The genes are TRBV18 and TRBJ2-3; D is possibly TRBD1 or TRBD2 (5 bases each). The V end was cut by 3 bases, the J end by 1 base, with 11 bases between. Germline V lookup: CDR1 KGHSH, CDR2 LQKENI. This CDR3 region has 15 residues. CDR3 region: CASSPVQGGTDTQYF. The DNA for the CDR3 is TGTGCCAGCTCACCGGTGCAGGGAGGCACAGATACGCAGTATTTT.

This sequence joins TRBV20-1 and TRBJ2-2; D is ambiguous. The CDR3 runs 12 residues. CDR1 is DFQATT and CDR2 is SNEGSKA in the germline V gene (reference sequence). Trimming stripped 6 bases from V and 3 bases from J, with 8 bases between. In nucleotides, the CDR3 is TGCAGTGCAATAGACGACACCGGGGAGCTGTTTTTT. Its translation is CSAIDDTGELFF.

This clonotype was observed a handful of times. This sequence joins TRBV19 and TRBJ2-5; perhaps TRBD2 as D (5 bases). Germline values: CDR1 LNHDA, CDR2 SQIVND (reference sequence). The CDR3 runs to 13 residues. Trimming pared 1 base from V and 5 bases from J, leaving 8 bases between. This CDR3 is CASSIGSAETQYF. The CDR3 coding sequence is TGTGCCAGTAGTATAGGTAGCGCTGAGACCCAGTACTTC.

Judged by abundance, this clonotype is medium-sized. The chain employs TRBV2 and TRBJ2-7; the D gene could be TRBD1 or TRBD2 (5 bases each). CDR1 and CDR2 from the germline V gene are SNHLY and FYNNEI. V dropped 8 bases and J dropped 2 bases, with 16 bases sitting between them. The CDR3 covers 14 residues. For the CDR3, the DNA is TGTGCCAGCGAGGGGCAGGACATACCCTACGAGCAGTACTTC. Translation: CASEGQDIPYEQYF. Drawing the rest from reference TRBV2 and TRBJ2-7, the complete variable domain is EPEVTQTPSHQVTQMGQEVILRCVPISNHLYFYWYRQILGQKVEFLVSFYNNEISEKSEIFDDQFSVERPDGSNFTLKIRSTKLEDSAMYFCASEGQDIPYEQYFGPGTRLTVT.

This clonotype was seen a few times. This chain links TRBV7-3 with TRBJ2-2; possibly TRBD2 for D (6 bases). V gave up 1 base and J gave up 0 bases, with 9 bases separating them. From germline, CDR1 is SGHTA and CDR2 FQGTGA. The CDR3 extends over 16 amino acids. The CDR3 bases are TGTGCCAGCAGCTTAAACGGGGGAGCGAACACCGGGGAGCTGTTTTTT. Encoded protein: CASSLNGGANTGELFF.

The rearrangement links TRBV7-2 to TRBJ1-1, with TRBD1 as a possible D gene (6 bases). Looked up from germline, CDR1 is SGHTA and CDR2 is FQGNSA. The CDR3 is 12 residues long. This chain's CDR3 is CALGGRDTEAFF. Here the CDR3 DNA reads TGTGCGCTAGGGGGGCGGGACACTGAAGCTTTCTTT.

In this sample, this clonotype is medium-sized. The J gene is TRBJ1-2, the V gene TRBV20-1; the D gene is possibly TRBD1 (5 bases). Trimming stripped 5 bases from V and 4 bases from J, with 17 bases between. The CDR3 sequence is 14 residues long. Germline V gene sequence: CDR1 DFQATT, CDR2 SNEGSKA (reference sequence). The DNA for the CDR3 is TGCAGTGCTCCTCCGGGGGGGTTCAGCTATGGCTACACCTTC. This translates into CSAPPGGFSYGYTF.

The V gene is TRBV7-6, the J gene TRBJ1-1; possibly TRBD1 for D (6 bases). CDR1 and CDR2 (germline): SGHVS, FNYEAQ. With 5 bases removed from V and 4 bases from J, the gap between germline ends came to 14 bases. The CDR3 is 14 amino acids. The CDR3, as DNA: TGTGCCAGCAGCGGAGTTGGGGGCGGCACTGAAGCTTTCTTT. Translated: CASSGVGGGTEAFF.

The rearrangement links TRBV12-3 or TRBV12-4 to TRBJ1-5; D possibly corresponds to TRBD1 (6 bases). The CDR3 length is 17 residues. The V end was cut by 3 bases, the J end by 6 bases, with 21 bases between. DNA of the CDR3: TGTGCCAGCAGTTTTGAGGCAGGGAACAGGGAGATTCAGCCCCAGCATTTT. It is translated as CASSFEAGNREIQPQHF.